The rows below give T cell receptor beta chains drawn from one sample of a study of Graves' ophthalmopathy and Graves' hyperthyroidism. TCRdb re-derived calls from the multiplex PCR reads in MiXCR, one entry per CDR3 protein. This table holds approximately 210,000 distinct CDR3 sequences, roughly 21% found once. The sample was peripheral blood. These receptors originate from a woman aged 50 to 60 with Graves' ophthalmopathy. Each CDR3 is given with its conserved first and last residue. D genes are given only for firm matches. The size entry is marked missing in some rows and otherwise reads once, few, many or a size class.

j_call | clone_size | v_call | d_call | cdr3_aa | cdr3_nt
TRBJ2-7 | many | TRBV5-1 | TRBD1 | CASRGTGEWEQYF | TGCGCCAGCAGGGGGACAGGGGAATGGGAGCAGTACTTC
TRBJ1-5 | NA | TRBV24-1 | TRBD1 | CATSEGTGHQPQHF | TGTGCCACCAGTGAAGGGACAGGGCATCAGCCCCAGCATTTT
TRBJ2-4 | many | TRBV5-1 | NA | CASSLSGQGINIQYF | TGCGCCAGCAGCTTGAGTGGCCAGGGGATAAACATTCAGTACTTC
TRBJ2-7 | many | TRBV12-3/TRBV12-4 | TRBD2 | CASSFQASGRNSYEQYF | TGTGCCAGCAGTTTCCAGGCTAGCGGGAGGAACTCCTACGAGCAGTACTTC
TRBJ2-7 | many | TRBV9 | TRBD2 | CASSVEGSGSGEQYF | TGTGCCAGCAGCGTAGAGGGTAGCGGGAGTGGCGAGCAGTACTTC
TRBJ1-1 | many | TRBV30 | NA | CAFTRGRRNTEAFF | TGTGCCTTTACAAGGGGACGGAGGAACACTGAAGCTTTCTTT
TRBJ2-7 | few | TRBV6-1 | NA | CASSELSWGGEQYF | TGTGCCAGCAGTGAATTAAGTTGGGGAGGCGAGCAGTACTTC
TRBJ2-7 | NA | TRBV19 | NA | CASSVGFGSYEQYF | TGTGCCAGTAGTGTCGGGTTCGGCTCCTACGAGCAGTACTTC
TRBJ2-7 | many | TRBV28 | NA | CAGTSLRGSHHEQYF | TGTGCCGGCACATCTCTTCGAGGATCCCATCACGAGCAGTACTTC
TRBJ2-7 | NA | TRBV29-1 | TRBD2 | CSVLAGVGGDEQYF | TGCAGCGTATTAGCGGGAGTCGGTGGGGACGAGCAGTACTTC